The present entry profiles one T cell receptor beta chain with its context. The V gene's germline CDR1 is LGHNA and CDR2 YSLEER. The CDR3 is 15 residues long. V was clipped by 0 bases and J by 1 base, with 9 bases between them. The record originates from a study of PD-1 blockade in classical Hodgkin lymphoma. The time point denotes: cycle 4 day 1 (C4D1), after about 6 weeks of nivolumab. Every patient was affected by relapse after autologous stem cell transplantation, while exposure to brentuximab vedotin was not uniform. Thawed PBMCs were the source of CD4+ T cells, purified by magnetic negative selection. Generated by immunoSEQ multiplex PCR, the TCRdb table keeps only in-frame clones and is missing some. The repertoire consists of about 22,000 clones, with approximately 65% occurring once and the leading ten covering about 1.2%.

The V call is TRBV4-3, the J call TRBJ1-1, with no clear D. This specimen was CD4+ T cells from blood, taken before the fourth cycle of nivolumab. This clonotype was sampled from a human donor with classical Hodgkin lymphoma. The CDR3 nucleotides are TGCGCCAGCAGCCAAGATGGCGCGAGGAACACTGAAGCTTTCTTT. Translation: CASSQDGARNTEAFF.